This TCR beta chain was sequenced for a study of blood T cell repertoires in COVID-19. Participant age was roughly 18 to 95 years, and participants resided in about two dozen US areas. CDR1 is MDHEN, CDR2 SYDVKM, per germline. The V gene lost 3 bases and the J gene lost 4 bases, with 7 bases spanning the gap. The CDR3 contains 13 residues. Per the authors' pipeline: The authors estimated nucleated cell counts from reference gene primer amplification. Assay used: immunoSEQ multiplex PCR; TCRdb lists only in-frame clones, some missing. V and J calls and clone size are as listed in that table; D and trimming were resolved from the DNA. The table has 300,000 or so clones, 90% seen once. This clone was detected a few times. In the same sample, other DNA sequences code for this CDR3.

The sequenced material came from PBMCs or T cells enriched from blood (not recorded which). This TCR derives from a woman in her thirties who had recovered from COVID-19. The rearrangement joins TRBV28 to TRBJ1-5; no reliable D call. CDR3 protein: CASSFSGNQPQHF. CDR3 in DNA: TGTGCCAGCAGTTTCAGCGGGAATCAGCCCCAGCATTTT.